The 18 T cell receptor beta chains below were found in one sample sequenced in a study of blood T cell repertoires in COVID-19. Sequencing was performed with immunoSEQ multiplex PCR; in TCRdb, only in-frame clones are kept and a portion is missing. The table has tens of thousands of clones, approximately 84% seen once. Sequenced material: peripheral blood. The receptors derive from a man aged 45-60 years with active COVID-19.

This chain joins TRBV7-8 and TRBJ1-5, with 7 bases identical to TRBD1. CDR3 length equals 15 residues. V was clipped by 6 bases and J by 2 bases; unmatched bases: 7. Per germline, CDR1 SGHVS and CDR2 FQNEAQ. CDR3 in amino acids: CASSSQGQGNQPQHF. The CDR3 DNA reads TGTGCCAGCAGTTCACAGGGGCAGGGCAATCAGCCCCAGCATTTT.

V usage is TRBV5-1 and J usage is TRBJ1-1; a possible D gene is TRBD1 (5 bases). Looked up from germline, CDR1 is SGHRS and CDR2 is YFSETQ. V was cut by 1 base and J by 0 bases, with 10 bases left in between. The CDR3 is made up of 15 amino acids. CDR3 sequence reads: CASSLRGVMNTEAFF. The CDR3 bases are TGCGCCAGCAGCTTGAGGGGCGTGATGAACACTGAAGCTTTCTTT.

This clone was detected many times. The chain couples TRBV27 to TRBJ2-3, with D possibly TRBD1 on 5 matching bases. This CDR3 is 16 amino acids long. CDR1 and CDR2 (germline): MNHEY, SMNVEV (reference sequence). V was clipped by 1 base and J by 0 bases, with 11 bases between them. CDR3 amino acids: CASSLWGLDSTDTQYF. CDR3 coding DNA: TGTGCCAGCAGTTTATGGGGCCTCGATAGCACAGATACGCAGTATTTT.

The gene calls are TRBV3-1 (or the pseudogene TRBV3-2) and TRBJ1-1; D is ambiguous. The CDR3 is 14 residues long. CDR1 LGHDT and CDR2 YNNKEL come from the germline V gene (reference sequence). V gave up 7 bases and J gave up 5 bases, with 17 bases separating them. CDR3 residues: CASTSRISLTEAFF. DNA for the CDR3: TGTGCCAGCACCTCGAGGATCAGTTTGACTGAAGCTTTCTTT.

This clone was seen a handful of times. CDR3 region: CSVGTGTGYGYTF. CDR3 DNA sequence: TGCAGCGTTGGGACAGGAACAGGCTATGGCTACACCTTC. The V gene is TRBV29-1, the J gene TRBJ1-2; 7 nucleotides match TRBD1. Losses at the gene ends were 4 bases for V and 4 bases for J; bases not matched to a gene: 6. Germline CDR1 SQVTM, CDR2 ANQGSEA. The CDR3 consists of 13 residues. Looking up the rest from reference TRBV29-1 and TRBJ1-2 gives the full variable domain: SAVISQKPSRDICQRGTSLTIQCQVDSQVTMMFWYRQQPGQSLTLIATANQGSEATYESGFVIDKFPISRPNLTFSTLTVSNMSPEDSSIYLCSVGTGTGYGYTFGSGTRLTVV.

The chain joins TRBV12-3 or TRBV12-4 to TRBJ2-2, with 8 nucleotides matching TRBD2. The CDR3 contains 13 residues. The ends lost 5 bases at V and 6 bases at J; junction bases unmatched: 2. Written as DNA, the CDR3 is TGTGCCAGCAGTGGGGGACTAGCCGGGGAGCTGTTTTTT. Protein product: CASSGGLAGELFF.

The chain links TRBV28 to TRBJ1-2, with 10 bases lining up with TRBD1. Trimming removed 6 bases from V and 8 bases from J; junction bases left unmatched: 12. Germline V gene lookup returns CDR1 MDHEN and CDR2 SYDVKM. There are 15 residues in the CDR3. DNA for the CDR3: TGTGCCAGCAGCCCTATCACCGGGACAGGGGACGGCTACACCTTC. Its translation is CASSPITGTGDGYTF.

CDR3 coding DNA: TGTGCCAGCAGCCCCGGGGGACTTCCTTACAATGAGCAGTTCTTC. It translates to CASSPGGLPYNEQFF. V gene TRBV5-8 combines with J gene TRBJ2-1; TRBD2 is a possible D gene (6 bases). Germline loops: CDR1 SGHTS, CDR2 YDEGEE. The length of the CDR3 is 15 residues. Trimming shortened V by 4 bases and J by 4 bases, and 15 bases separated the two germline ends.

The chain is built from TRBV5-7 and TRBJ2-7; TRBD1 aligns across 7 bases. TRBV5-7 belongs to the ORF category, with a function that is uncertain. The CDR3 totals 16 residues. J gave up 2 bases and V 6 bases, and 14 bases lay outside the gene matches. CDR3 loop: CASTTIRGRGTYEQYF. The DNA of the CDR3 is TGTGCCAGCACCACTATCAGGGGCAGGGGGACCTACGAGCAGTACTTC.

The chain links TRBV6-2 or TRBV6-3 to TRBJ2-3; D remains unclear. CDR3 length: 13 amino acids. The V end lost 3 bases, the J end lost 0 bases, and 4 bases lay between the germline ends. Germline V gene sequence: CDR1 MNHEY, CDR2 SVGEGT. DNA for the CDR3: TGTGCCAGCAGTTATCCTAGCACAGATACGCAGTATTTT. This codes for CASSYPSTDTQYF.

V and J are TRBV7-3 and TRBJ2-1; D not certain. With 0 bases removed from V and 8 bases from J, the gap between germline ends came to 8 bases. Germline values: CDR1 SGHTA, CDR2 FQGTGA. The CDR3 runs 13 residues. CDR3 DNA sequence: TGTGCCAGCAGCTTAACAGAAAGCGATGAGCAGTTCTTC. This gives the protein CASSLTESDEQFF.

The genes are TRBV7-2 and TRBJ1-6; D may be TRBD1 (5 bases). Trimming removed 5 bases at V and 11 bases at J, with 25 bases between. CDR1 and CDR2 from the germline V gene are SGHTA and FQGNSA. The CDR3 spans 17 residues. The CDR3 loop is CASSPSLQGTSAAPLHF. CDR3 in DNA: TGTGCCAGCAGCCCATCTCTCCAGGGTACTTCAGCTGCACCCCTCCACTTT.

The chain has TRBV5-6 and TRBJ1-4; 7 bases map to TRBD1. This CDR3 is 15 amino acids long. The V segment lost 0 bases and the J segment 5 bases; nucleotides outside the gene matches: 4. In germline, CDR1 is SGHDT, CDR2 YYEEEE. CDR3 protein: CASSLAGQPNEKLFF. The CDR3 nucleotides read TGTGCCAGCAGCTTGGCGGGACAGCCGAATGAAAAACTGTTTTTT.

The genes are TRBV6-5 and TRBJ2-2; D possibly corresponds to TRBD1 (6 bases). Trimming removed 6 bases at V and 5 bases at J, with 16 bases between. Germline CDR1 reads MNHEY; CDR2 reads SVGAGI. The CDR3 contains 15 residues. CDR3 amino acids: CASRAGTSTTGELFF. As DNA, the CDR3 is TGTGCCAGCAGAGCCGGGACATCTACTACCGGGGAGCTGTTTTTT.

The V call is TRBV3-1 (or the pseudogene TRBV3-2), the J call TRBJ1-4; D perhaps matches TRBD1 (6 bases). The CDR3 runs to 15 residues. CDR1 and CDR2 (germline): LGHDT, YNNKEL (reference sequence). Between the trimmed V and J ends, which lost 3 bases and 3 bases, there was a span of 11 bases. The CDR3 here is CASSHPDSSNEKLFF. As DNA, the CDR3 is TGTGCCAGCAGCCACCCGGACAGCTCTAATGAAAAACTGTTTTTT.

The chain carries TRBV5-4 and TRBJ2-3; 12 bases are a match to TRBD2. The CDR3 extends over 17 amino acids. The germline gives CDR1 SGHNT, CDR2 YYREEE (reference sequence). V was clipped by 7 bases and J by 1 base; unmatched bases: 10. Here the CDR3 DNA reads TGTGCCAGCCGGGCTAGCGGGAGGGAGGCGGGCACAGATACGCAGTATTTT. It yields the protein CASRASGREAGTDTQYF. Full variable domain (remainder filled in from reference TRBV5-4 and TRBJ2-3): ETGVTQSPTHLIKTRGQQVTLRCSSQSGHNTVSWYQQALGQGPQFIFQYYREEENGRGNFPPRFSGLQFPNYSSELNVNALELDDSALYLCASRASGREAGTDTQYFGPGTRLTVL.

The V gene is TRBV27, the J gene TRBJ2-7; 7 positions agree with TRBD1. V dropped 5 bases and J dropped 3; count of bases not matched to a gene: 10. There are 15 residues in the CDR3. In germline, CDR1 is MNHEY, CDR2 SMNVEV (reference sequence). The DNA of the CDR3 is TGTGCCAGCAGTACTCCCGGGACAGCCTACTACGAGCAGTACTTC. This gives the protein CASSTPGTAYYEQYF.

Relative to its sample, this clone is medium-sized (0.01 to 0.1%). The rearrangement uses TRBV6-4 and TRBJ2-2; 10 bases agree with TRBD1. The CDR3 contains 14 residues. Germline CDR1 is MRHNA and CDR2 is SNTAGT. V trimming: 5 bases; J trimming: 5 bases; junction bases outside the gene matches: 2. In nucleotides, the CDR3 is TGTGCCAGCAGTCGACAGGGGGCGACCGGGGAGCTGTTTTTT. Amino acid sequence: CASSRQGATGELFF.